Presented here are 13 T cell receptor beta chains from one specimen sequenced in a study of blood T cell repertoires in COVID-19. Produced via immunoSEQ multiplex PCR; TCRdb's table is partial and in-frame only. The sample carries 200,000 or so clones, about 82% recorded once. Sample: peripheral blood. The source of these receptors is a woman in her 30s with acute or convalescent COVID-19.

The chain couples TRBV5-1 to TRBJ2-1, with a weak D call TRBD1 (6 bases). Trimming took off 1 base at V and 4 bases at J, with 12 bases between the two ends. The CDR3 consists of 15 residues. The germline V gene encodes CDR1 SGHRS and CDR2 YFSETQ. This CDR3 reads CASSLRPGAYNEQFF. The CDR3 coding sequence is TGCGCCAGCAGCTTGCGGCCAGGGGCGTACAATGAGCAGTTCTTC.

The CDR3 loop is CASSWGTGQETQYF. CDR3 DNA sequence: TGTGCCAGCAGTTGGGGGACAGGGCAAGAGACCCAGTACTTC. The V and J genes are TRBV5-4 and TRBJ2-5; 9 bases line up with TRBD1. The CDR3 extends over 14 amino acids. Looked up from germline, CDR1 is SGHNT and CDR2 is YYREEE (reference sequence). Trimming cost V 5 bases and J 2 bases; bases outside gene matches: 4.

This clone was observed at least ten times. This chain links TRBV28 with TRBJ1-6, with 8 positions matching TRBD1. There are 16 residues in the CDR3. V lost 2 bases and J lost 7; bases outside the gene matches: 7. Per germline, CDR1 MDHEN and CDR2 SYDVKM. CDR3 DNA: TGTGCCAGCAGTTTACAAACGGACAGGGTCAATTCACCCCTCCACTTT. It is translated as CASSLQTDRVNSPLHF.

V and J are TRBV2 and TRBJ1-2, with D possibly TRBD1 on 5 matching bases. V lost 4 bases and J lost 5, with 17 bases in between. The CDR3 length is 15 residues. The germline CDR1 and CDR2 sequences are SNHLY and FYNNEI. The CDR3 protein is CASSGPGGVQYGYTF. The CDR3 region has the DNA TGTGCCAGCAGTGGCCCGGGGGGGGTCCAATATGGCTACACCTTC.

This chain joins TRBV7-2 and TRBJ1-2, with 7 bases that match TRBD1. The germline V gene encodes CDR1 SGHTA and CDR2 FQGNSA. With V trimmed by 5 bases and J by 5 bases, 8 bases remained unmatched. The CDR3 loop spans 14 amino acids. CDR3 residues: CASSEVAGGYGYTF. In nucleotides, the CDR3 is TGTGCCAGCAGCGAGGTGGCAGGGGGGTATGGCTACACCTTC.

V is TRBV19 and J is TRBJ2-3; 7 nucleotides line up with TRBD1. In germline, CDR1 is LNHDA, CDR2 SQIVND (reference sequence). With V trimmed by 4 bases and J by 2 bases, 12 bases remained unmatched. There are 17 residues in the CDR3. The CDR3 here is CASSTPTDRALTDTQYF. The CDR3 DNA reads as TGTGCCAGTAGTACTCCCACAGACAGGGCTCTCACAGATACGCAGTATTTT.

This sequence joins TRBV30 and TRBJ1-6, with unresolved D. In germline, CDR1 is GTSNPN, CDR2 SVGIG (reference sequence). The germline V and J ends were trimmed by 3 bases and 8 bases, with 17 bases remaining between them. The CDR3 runs to 15 residues. CDR3 region: CAWSRWTGSDSPLHF. The CDR3 bases are TGTGCCTGGAGCCGCTGGACCGGGAGCGATTCACCCCTCCACTTT.

This chain connects TRBV6-6 to TRBJ2-7; 8 bases agree with TRBD1. V lost 8 bases, J lost 7 bases, and 7 bases stayed unmatched. This CDR3 is built from 12 residues. Germline CDR1 MNHNY, CDR2 SVGAGI (reference sequence). DNA for the CDR3: TGTGCCAGCGGGACAGGCTTGTGGGAGCAGTACTTC. Translation gives CASGTGLWEQYF.

The rearrangement links TRBV18 to TRBJ2-7; no clear D. The CDR3 is made up of 16 amino acids. V was shortened by 4 bases and J by 7 bases, with 23 bases between the two germline ends. CDR1 KGHSH and CDR2 LQKENI come from the germline V gene. In DNA, the CDR3 is TGTGCCAGCTCACAATTACAATCCGGGTATGAGGAGGAGCAGTACTTC. This gives the protein CASSQLQSGYEEEQYF.

In DNA form, the CDR3 reads TGTGCCAGCAGCTTGTTTACTGCGTACGAGCAGTACTTC. Translated, it gives CASSLFTAYEQYF. V and J are TRBV7-2 and TRBJ2-7; no reliable D call. This CDR3 region has 13 residues. Trimming pared 3 bases from V and 4 bases from J, leaving 10 bases between. Germline CDR1 SGHTA, CDR2 FQGNSA.

The chain joins TRBV5-1 to TRBJ2-7; no clear D gene. The V and J ends lost 6 bases and 5 bases respectively, with 12 bases between them. This CDR3 has 12 residues. Per the germline V gene, CDR1 is SGHRS and CDR2 is YFSETQ. CDR3 bases: TGCGCCAGCAACGAGGTGTCAAACGAGCAGTACTTC. Its protein product is CASNEVSNEQYF. Looking up the rest from reference TRBV5-1 and TRBJ2-7 gives the full variable domain: KAGVTQTPRYLIKTRGQQVTLSCSPISGHRSVSWYQQTPGQGLQFLFEYFSETQRNKGNFPGRFSGRQFSNSRSEMNVSTLELGDSALYLCASNEVSNEQYFGPGTRLTVT.

The chain links TRBV14 to TRBJ2-7; D ambiguous. V was cut by 1 base and J by 3 bases, with 7 bases left in between. The CDR3 runs to 13 residues. The germline gives CDR1 SGHDN, CDR2 FVKESK. For the CDR3, the DNA is TGTGCCAGCAGCCAAGTAATCCGCTACGAGCAGTACTTC. Residues: CASSQVIRYEQYF.

The chain carries TRBV5-1 and TRBJ2-5; perhaps TRBD1 as D (6 bases). Trimming took off 4 bases at V and 2 bases at J, with 18 bases between the two ends. There are 16 residues in the CDR3. Per the germline V gene, CDR1 is SGHRS and CDR2 is YFSETQ. CDR3 sequence reads: CASSLEPRTAQETQYF. The CDR3 nucleotides are TGCGCCAGCAGCCTCGAGCCTCGGACAGCGCAAGAGACCCAGTACTTC.